Below are 10 T cell receptor beta chains sequenced from a single sample in a study of sequential checkpoint blockade in melanoma. Some clones are missing from TCRdb's copy, which holds only in-frame ones; the method was immunoSEQ multiplex PCR. In the table there are 5,000 to 7,000 clones, around 21% of which are singletons. The sample's treatment: randomized to nivolumab then ipilimumab (arm A) or the reverse (arm B). Sequencing used tumor tissue (inferred from file names), obtained from a patient given nivolumab and ipilimumab in sequence. The source is a human donor with melanoma.

The rearrangement links TRBV12-5 to TRBJ2-6; 7 nucleotides line up with TRBD2. The ends lost 1 base at V and 0 bases at J; junction bases unmatched: 6. CDR1 and CDR2 (germline): LGHNT, FRNRAP. The CDR3 has 18 residues. CDR3 protein: CASGLDWEGGSGANVLTF. The CDR3 nucleotides are TGTGCTAGTGGTTTGGATTGGGAGGGAGGCTCTGGGGCCAACGTCCTGACTTTC.

The V gene is TRBV15, the J gene TRBJ2-4; TRBD2 agrees at 8 bases. CDR3 length: 16 residues. Germline V CDR1 and CDR2: LNHNV, YYDKDF (reference sequence). V was clipped by 0 bases and J by 7 bases; unmatched bases: 8. The CDR3 protein is CATSRESAGGRNIQYF. CDR3 in DNA: TGTGCCACCAGCAGAGAGTCTGCGGGAGGTCGGAACATTCAGTACTTC. Together with reference TRBV15 and TRBJ2-4, the CDR3 gives the full variable domain: DAMVIQNPRYQVTQFGKPVTLSCSQTLNHNVMYWYQQKSSQAPKLLFHYYDKDFNNEADTPDNFQSRRPNTSFCFLDIRSPGLGDTAMYLCATSRESAGGRNIQYFGAGTRLSVL.

This clone is categorized as medium-sized. The chain employs TRBV9 and TRBJ2-5; D is uncertain. The V and J ends lost 4 bases and 5 bases respectively, with 12 bases between them. This CDR3 is 13 amino acids long. Germline CDR1 SGDLS, CDR2 YYNGEE. The CDR3 reads CASSPGRSETQYF. CDR3 sequence (DNA): TGTGCCAGCAGCCCCGGCAGATCGGAGACCCAGTACTTC.

By share, this clone counts as medium-sized. The V call is TRBV11-3, the J call TRBJ2-7; either TRBD1 or TRBD2 may supply D (5 bases each). The CDR3 has 14 residues. V shed 3 bases and J shed 5 bases, with 14 bases lying between them. Germline CDR1 is SGHNT and CDR2 is YENEEA. The CDR3 nucleotides are TGTGCCAGCAGCTTTACCGGGACGCTTAACGAGCAGTACTTC. Amino acids: CASSFTGTLNEQYF.

The chain combines TRBV30 with TRBJ1-3; D remains ambiguous. This CDR3 contains 14 residues. V lost 5 bases and J lost 6, with 17 bases in between. From germline, CDR1 is GTSNPN and CDR2 SVGIG (reference sequence). The CDR3 here is CAWCPMGFENTIYF. Written as DNA, the CDR3 is TGTGCCTGGTGCCCCATGGGATTTGAAAACACCATATATTTT.

This clone was picked up a small number of times. The chain recombines TRBV9 with TRBJ2-3, with D tentatively TRBD2 (5 bases). This CDR3 has 14 amino acids. Trimming took 4 bases from V and 0 from J, leaving 9 bases between them. Germline CDR1 is SGDLS and CDR2 is YYNGEE. The CDR3: CASSRTSSTDTQYF. CDR3 nucleotide sequence: TGTGCCAGCAGCCGAACTAGTAGCACAGATACGCAGTATTTT.

This clone was counted many times. The CDR3 loop reads CASSARSLGGEQFF. As DNA, the CDR3 is TGTGCCAGCAGCGCCCGATCCTTGGGGGGTGAGCAGTTCTTC. The chain carries TRBV9 and TRBJ2-1, with D tentatively TRBD2 (6 bases). The CDR3 sequence is 14 residues long. The ends were cut back, 3 bases at V and 9 bases at J, with 16 bases in the middle. Looked up from germline, CDR1 is SGDLS and CDR2 is YYNGEE.

This chain joins TRBV11-3 and TRBJ2-5; 8 bases fit TRBD1. The germline gives CDR1 SGHNT, CDR2 YENEEA. J was trimmed by 5 bases and V by 4 bases; bases with no gene match: 6. This CDR3 contains 14 residues. This CDR3 reads CASSSTGDGETQYF. The CDR3 region has the DNA TGTGCCAGCAGCTCGACAGGGGACGGGGAGACCCAGTACTTC.

This clone counts as medium-sized. The chain employs TRBV11-3 and TRBJ2-5; no clear D gene. Trimming cost V 2 bases and J 5 bases, with 21 bases left between them. CDR1 is SGHNT, CDR2 YENEEA, per germline. This CDR3 is built from 17 residues. In DNA form, the CDR3 reads TGTGCCAGCAGCTTAAGGTCCTGGGATCAAATTGGGGAGACCCAGTACTTC. This encodes CASSLRSWDQIGETQYF.

In its sample, this clone was seen a few times. The rearrangement joins TRBV28 to TRBJ2-3, with D possibly being TRBD2 (5 bases). Germline V gives CDR1 MDHEN, CDR2 SYDVKM. The ends were cut back, 7 bases at V and 2 bases at J, with 16 bases in the middle. This CDR3 spans 15 amino acids. The CDR3 bases are TGTGCCAGCACCCATTCTAGAGGGTACACAGATACGCAGTATTTT. Translated, it gives CASTHSRGYTDTQYF.